This T cell receptor (beta chain) was recovered during a study of cytomegalovirus exposure and HLA in healthy donors. General study results and limits: It was reported that the classifier diagnosed cytomegalovirus status with high specificity and sensitivity in both the original and validation cohorts. Data from an earlier analysis indicated that most TCR beta V segments were productive either about 87% or about 30% of the time.

Primers included in the PCR were 60 Vbeta and 13 Jbeta primers. Assay: immunoSEQ multiplex PCR; the TCRdb copy retains only in-frame clones and omits some. The sample holds roughly 97,000 clones, 10% seen once. Worth noting for this clone: Its antigen is undetermined.

This TCR was recovered from a middle-aged man in good health and CMV-seropositive. Sequenced sample: PBMCs.

CDR3 region: CASRIQPIGTDTQYF. The CDR3 DNA reads TGCGCCAGCAGGATACAGCCGATAGGCACAGATACGCAGTATTTT. The chain links TRBV5-1 to TRBJ2-3, with D hard to call. Germline CDR1 is SGHRS and CDR2 is YFSETQ. Trimming took off 5 bases at V and 1 base at J, with 14 bases between the two ends. This CDR3 contains 15 residues.